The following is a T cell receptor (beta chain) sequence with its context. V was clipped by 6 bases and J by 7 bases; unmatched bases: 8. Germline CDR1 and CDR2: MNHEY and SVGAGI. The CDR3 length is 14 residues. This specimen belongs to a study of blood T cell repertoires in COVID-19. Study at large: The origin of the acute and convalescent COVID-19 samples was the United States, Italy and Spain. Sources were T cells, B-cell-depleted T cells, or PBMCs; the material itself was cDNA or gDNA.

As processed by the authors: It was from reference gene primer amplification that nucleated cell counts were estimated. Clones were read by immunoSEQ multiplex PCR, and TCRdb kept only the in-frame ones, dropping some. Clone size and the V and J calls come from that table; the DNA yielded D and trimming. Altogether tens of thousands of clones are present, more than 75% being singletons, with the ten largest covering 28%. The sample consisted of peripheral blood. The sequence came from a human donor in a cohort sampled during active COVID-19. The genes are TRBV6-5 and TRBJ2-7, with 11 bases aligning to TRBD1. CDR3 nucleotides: TGTGCCAGCAGAAAGGACAGGGGGCTCCAAGAGCAGTACTTC. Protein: CASRKDRGLQEQYF.